The 3 T cell receptor beta chains below come from one sample, sequenced in a study of OX40 agonist ivuxolimab in advanced cancers. Data came from immunoSEQ multiplex PCR; TCRdb stores just in-frame clones and leaves some out. The profile shows 50,000 to 55,000 clones, about 80% of them singletons. Sequencing used CD4+ or CD8+ T cells sorted from blood, obtained in a trial of the OX40 agonist ivuxolimab. These receptors were taken from an adult with an advanced solid tumor such as melanoma, head and neck, liver or kidney cancer.

This clone has a handful of counts. The CDR3 sequence is CASSKQSYEQYF. The CDR3 DNA sequence: TGTGCCAGCAGTAAACAGTCCTACGAGCAGTACTTC. The chain joins TRBV28 to TRBJ2-7; no definite D call. CDR1 and CDR2 from the germline V gene are MDHEN and SYDVKM. The CDR3 is made up of 12 amino acids. V lost 5 bases to trimming and J lost 1 base, with 6 bases between them. Complete variable domain (other parts from reference TRBV28 and TRBJ2-7): DVKVTQSSRYLVKRTGEKVFLECVQDMDHENMFWYRQDPGLGLRLIYFSYDVKMKEKGDIPEGYSVSREKKERFSLILESASTNQTSMYLCASSKQSYEQYFGPGTRLTVT.

V is TRBV30 and J is TRBJ2-3; 14 bases line up with TRBD2. CDR3 length: 19 residues. Germline CDR1 and CDR2: GTSNPN and SVGIG (reference sequence). Trimming cost V 1 base and J 6 bases; bases outside gene matches: 15. Here the CDR3 DNA reads TGTGCCTGGAGTGCTCTCCCCTTCGGACTAGCGGGAGGAGGGGATACGCAGTATTTT. Its translation: CAWSALPFGLAGGGDTQYF.

This rearrangement joins TRBV10-1 to TRBJ2-1, with TRBD2 matching 9 bases. After removal of 0 bases from V and 12 bases from J, the junction contained 6 bases not matched to a gene. Germline CDR1 is WNHNN and CDR2 is SYGVQD (reference sequence). This CDR3 contains 14 residues. CDR3 amino acids: CASSESPGLAGQFF. CDR3 DNA: TGCGCCAGCAGTGAGTCTCCGGGACTAGCAGGGCAGTTCTTC.